The rows below give T cell receptor beta chains drawn from one sample of a study of shared clonotypes between healthy human individuals. Profiling relied on immunoSEQ multiplex PCR, and the TCRdb table lists in-frame clones only, not all of them. The table shows 600,000 to 750,000 clones, with 55% to 75% occurring only once. The sample comprised memory CD4+ T cells sorted from blood. The source of these receptors is a woman in her twenties or thirties in good health. Both conserved end residues are part of each CDR3. Fields, in order: D gene, V gene, CDR3 length, J gene, CDR3 protein, CDR3 DNA. D genes are given only for firm matches.

TRBD1	TRBV28	16	TRBJ1-5	CASTRQGAGSNQPQHF	TGTGCCAGCACACGACAGGGGGCGGGCAGTAATCAGCCCCAGCATTTT
TRBD1	TRBV25-1	14	TRBJ2-5	CASRDTGAQETQYF	TGTGCCAGCCGCGATACAGGGGCTCAAGAGACCCAGTACTTC
.	TRBV5-4	15	TRBJ2-1	CASSLEEGSYNEQFF	TGTGCCAGCAGCTTAGAAGAGGGCTCCTACAATGAGCAGTTCTTC
TRBD1	TRBV19	15	TRBJ1-5	CASSPYGQGNQPQHF	TGTGCCAGTAGTCCCTATGGACAGGGGAATCAGCCCCAGCATTTT
.	TRBV10-3	13	TRBJ1-1	CAISEPLNTEAFF	TGTGCCATCAGTGAGCCCCTCAACACTGAAGCTTTCTTT
.	TRBV28	13	TRBJ1-2	CASSLIGRGGYTF	TGTGCCAGCAGTTTAATAGGGCGCGGGGGCTACACCTTC
.	TRBV7-9	14	TRBJ1-1	CASSLVSRNTEAFF	TGTGCCAGCAGCTTAGTGTCCAGGAACACTGAAGCTTTCTTT
.	TRBV18	15	TRBJ2-1	CASSPLSAAPNEQFF	TGTGCCAGCTCACCGTTATCGGCGGCGCCCAATGAGCAGTTCTTC
.	TRBV19	18	TRBJ1-5	CASSIGGLRGNQGQPQHF	TGTGCCAGTAGTATAGGGGGTCTGAGGGGCAACCAGGGTCAGCCCCAGCATTTT
TRBD1	TRBV28	13	TRBJ1-4	CASRTGGLEKLFF	TGTGCCAGCCGGACAGGGGGCTTGGAAAAACTGTTTTTT
TRBD1	TRBV11-1	13	TRBJ2-7	CASSFAGGYEQYF	TGTGCCAGCAGCTTCGCAGGGGGCTACGAGCAGTACTTC
.	TRBV18	12	TRBJ1-3	CASSPEGNTIYF	TGTGCCAGCTCACCAGAAGGAAACACCATATATTTT
.	TRBV29-1	12	TRBJ2-3	CSVAGLRDTQYF	TGCAGCGTTGCCGGACTTAGAGATACGCAGTATTTT
TRBD1	TRBV18	15	TRBJ2-6	CASSTGDSGANVLTF	TGTGCCAGCTCAACAGGGGATTCAGGGGCCAACGTCCTGACTTTC
TRBD2	TRBV30	14	TRBJ2-3	CAWSVGLAEDTQYF	TGTGCCTGGAGTGTTGGTCTAGCGGAAGATACGCAGTATTTT
.	TRBV29-1	13	TRBJ2-3	CSVTAQVTDTQYF	TGCAGCGTTACGGCACAGGTCACAGATACGCAGTATTTT
TRBD2	TRBV5-1	18	TRBJ2-7	CASSARTSVGPSSYEQYF	TGCGCCAGCAGCGCGCGGACTAGCGTGGGTCCATCAAGCTACGAGCAGTACTTC
.	TRBV10-1	14	TRBJ2-3	CASSESKGADTQYF	TGCGCCAGCAGTGAGTCAAAGGGCGCAGATACGCAGTATTTT